This TCR beta chain emerged from a study of CXCR3-negative and CXCR3-positive naive CD8 T cells. Study findings and constraints: Both of the naive subsets showed about the same high diversity, but memory CD8+ cells had much less.

The germline gives CDR1 MNHEY, CDR2 SVGAGI. The CDR3 is 12 residues long. 5' RACE with UMI labels generated the TRB cDNA libraries. TCRdb re-called the 5' RACE reads; every CDR3 protein appears as one record, without DNA. The sample totals 75,000 to 95,000 distinct CDR3 sequences. The study sorted every CD8+ T cell subset in triplicate at 300,000 to 350,000 cells each. About this clonotype: What it binds is unknown.

Sequencing was carried out using naive CXCR3- CD8+ T cells from blood. Described subset: CD45RO-CCR7+CD27+CD95- naive CD8+ T cells lacking CXCR3 (TNR3-). The V gene is TRBV6-5, the J gene TRBJ2-2. The clonotype originates from a human donor in good health. Some clones in this sample may be carry-over from other donors' samples. This chain's CDR3 is CASSWNAGELFF.